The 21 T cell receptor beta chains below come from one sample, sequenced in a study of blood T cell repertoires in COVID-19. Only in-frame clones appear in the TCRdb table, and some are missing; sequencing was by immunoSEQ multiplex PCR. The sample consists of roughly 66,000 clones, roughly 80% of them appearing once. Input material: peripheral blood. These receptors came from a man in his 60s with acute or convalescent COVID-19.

CDR3 DNA sequence: TGTGCCAGCAGCTCACCCGGCGACAGGTCTTCTATGAACACTGAAGCTTTCTTT. It codes for CASSSPGDRSSMNTEAFF. The chain carries TRBV5-4 and TRBJ1-1; D is possibly TRBD1 (6 bases). Trimming removed 3 bases at V and 0 bases at J, with 21 bases between. Germline V lookup: CDR1 SGHNT, CDR2 YYREEE (reference sequence). This CDR3 is 18 amino acids long.

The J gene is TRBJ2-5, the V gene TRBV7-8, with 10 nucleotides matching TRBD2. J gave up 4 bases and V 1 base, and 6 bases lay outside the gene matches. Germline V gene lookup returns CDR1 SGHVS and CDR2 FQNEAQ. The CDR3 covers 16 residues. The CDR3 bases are TGTGCCAGCAGCTTAGTGGGGTGGACTAGCGGAGAGACCCAGTACTTC. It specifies CASSLVGWTSGETQYF. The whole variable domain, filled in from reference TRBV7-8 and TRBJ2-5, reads GAGVSQSPRYKVAKRGQDVALRCDPISGHVSLFWYQQALGQGPEFLTYFQNEAQLDKSGLPSDRFFAERPEGSVSTLKIQRTQQEDSAVYLCASSLVGWTSGETQYFGPGTRLLVL.

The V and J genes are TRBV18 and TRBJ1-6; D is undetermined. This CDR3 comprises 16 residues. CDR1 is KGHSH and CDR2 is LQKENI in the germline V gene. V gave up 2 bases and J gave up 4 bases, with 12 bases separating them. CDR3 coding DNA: TGTGCCAGCTCACCAGAATCGCCAGGATATAATTCACCCCTCCACTTT. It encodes CASSPESPGYNSPLHF.

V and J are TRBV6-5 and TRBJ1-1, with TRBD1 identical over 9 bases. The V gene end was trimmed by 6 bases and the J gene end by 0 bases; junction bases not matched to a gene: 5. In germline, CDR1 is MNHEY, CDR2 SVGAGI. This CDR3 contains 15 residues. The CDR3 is CASRTQGALNTEAFF. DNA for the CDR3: TGTGCCAGCAGAACACAGGGGGCTTTGAACACTGAAGCTTTCTTT.

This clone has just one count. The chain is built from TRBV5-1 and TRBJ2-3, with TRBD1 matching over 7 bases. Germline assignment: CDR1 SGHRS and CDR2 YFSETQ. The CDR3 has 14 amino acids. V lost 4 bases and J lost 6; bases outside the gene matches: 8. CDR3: CASSPDRAKDTQYF. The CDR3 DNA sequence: TGCGCCAGCAGCCCCGACAGGGCCAAGGATACGCAGTATTTT.

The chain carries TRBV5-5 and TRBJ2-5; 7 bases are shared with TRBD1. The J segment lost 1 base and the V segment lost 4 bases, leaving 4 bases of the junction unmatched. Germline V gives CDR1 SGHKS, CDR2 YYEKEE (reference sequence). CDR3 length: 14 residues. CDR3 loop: CASSVTGTQETQYF. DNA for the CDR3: TGTGCCAGCAGCGTGACAGGGACCCAAGAGACCCAGTACTTC.

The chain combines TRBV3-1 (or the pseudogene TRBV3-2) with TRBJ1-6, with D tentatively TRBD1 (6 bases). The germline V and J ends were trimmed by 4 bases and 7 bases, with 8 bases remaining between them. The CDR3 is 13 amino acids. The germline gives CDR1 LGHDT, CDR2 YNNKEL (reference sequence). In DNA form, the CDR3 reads TGTGCCAGCAGCCGGACAGTCAATTCACCCCTCCACTTT. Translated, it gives CASSRTVNSPLHF.

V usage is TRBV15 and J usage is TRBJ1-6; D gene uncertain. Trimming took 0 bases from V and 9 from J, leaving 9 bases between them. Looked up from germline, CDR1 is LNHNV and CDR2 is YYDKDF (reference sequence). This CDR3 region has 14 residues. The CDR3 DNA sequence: TGTGCCACCAGCAGAGATATTGCAGGTTCACCCCTCCACTTT. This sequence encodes CATSRDIAGSPLHF.

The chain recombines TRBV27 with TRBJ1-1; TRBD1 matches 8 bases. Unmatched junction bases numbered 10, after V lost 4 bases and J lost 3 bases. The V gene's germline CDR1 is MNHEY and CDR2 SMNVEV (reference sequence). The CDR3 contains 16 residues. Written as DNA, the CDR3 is TGTGCCAGCAGTTCATCAGCCGGGACAGGATACACTGAAGCTTTCTTT. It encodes CASSSSAGTGYTEAFF.

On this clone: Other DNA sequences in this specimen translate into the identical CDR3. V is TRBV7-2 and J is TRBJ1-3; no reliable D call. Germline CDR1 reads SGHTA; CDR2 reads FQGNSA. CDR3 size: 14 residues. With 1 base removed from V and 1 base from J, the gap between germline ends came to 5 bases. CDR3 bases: TGTGCCAGCAGCTTAGGAGGTTCTGGAAACACCATATATTTT. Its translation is CASSLGGSGNTIYF.

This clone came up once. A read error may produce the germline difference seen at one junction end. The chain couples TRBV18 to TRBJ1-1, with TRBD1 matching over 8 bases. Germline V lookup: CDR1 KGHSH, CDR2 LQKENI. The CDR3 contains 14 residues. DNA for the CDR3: TGTGCCAGCTCCCCACAGGGGGTAAGCACTGAAGCTTTCTTT. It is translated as CASSPQGVSTEAFF.

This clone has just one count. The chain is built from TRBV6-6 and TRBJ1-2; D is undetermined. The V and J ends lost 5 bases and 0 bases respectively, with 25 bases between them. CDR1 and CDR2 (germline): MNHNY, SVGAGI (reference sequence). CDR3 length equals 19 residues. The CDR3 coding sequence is TGTGCCAGCAGTCACAACGCTATTATGACGGATACAGCTAACTATGGCTACACCTTC. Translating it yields CASSHNAIMTDTANYGYTF.

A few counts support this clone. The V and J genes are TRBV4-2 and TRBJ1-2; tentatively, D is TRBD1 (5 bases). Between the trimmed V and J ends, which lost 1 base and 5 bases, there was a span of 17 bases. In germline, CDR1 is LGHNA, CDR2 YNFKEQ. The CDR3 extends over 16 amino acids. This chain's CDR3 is CASSQGSSGGNYGYTF. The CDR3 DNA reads TGTGCCAGCAGCCAAGGAAGTAGCGGGGGTAATTATGGCTACACCTTC.

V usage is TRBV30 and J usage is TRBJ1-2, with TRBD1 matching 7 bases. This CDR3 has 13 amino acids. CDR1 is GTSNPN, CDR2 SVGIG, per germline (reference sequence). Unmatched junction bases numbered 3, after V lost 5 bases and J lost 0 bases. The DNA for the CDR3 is TGTGCCTGGTGGGACAGTCCTAACTATGGCTACACCTTC. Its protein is CAWWDSPNYGYTF.

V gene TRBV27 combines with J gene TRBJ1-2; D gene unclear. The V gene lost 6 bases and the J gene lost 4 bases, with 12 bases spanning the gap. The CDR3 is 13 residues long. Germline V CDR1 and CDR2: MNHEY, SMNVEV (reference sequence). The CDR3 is CASRTRDGYGYTF. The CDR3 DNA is TGTGCCAGCAGGACACGGGATGGCTATGGCTACACCTTC.

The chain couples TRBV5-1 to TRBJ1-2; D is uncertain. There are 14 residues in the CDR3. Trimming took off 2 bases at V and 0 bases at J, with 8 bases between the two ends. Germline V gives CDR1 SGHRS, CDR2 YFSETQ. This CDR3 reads CASSLEGANYGYTF. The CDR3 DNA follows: TGCGCCAGCAGCTTAGAGGGCGCTAACTATGGCTACACCTTC.

Written as DNA, the CDR3 is TGTGCCAGCAGTTGGGACAGCTATGGCTACACCTTC. This gives the protein CASSWDSYGYTF. This chain connects TRBV12-3 or TRBV12-4 to TRBJ1-2, with 7 bases matching TRBD1. The V segment lost 4 bases and the J segment 4 bases; nucleotides outside the gene matches: 0. The CDR3 sequence is 12 residues long.

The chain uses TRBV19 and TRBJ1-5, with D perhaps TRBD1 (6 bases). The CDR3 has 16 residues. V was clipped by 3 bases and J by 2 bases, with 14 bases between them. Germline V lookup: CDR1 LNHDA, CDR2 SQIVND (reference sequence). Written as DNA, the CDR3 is TGTGCCAGTAGTATTCATAGGGACAAGGGCAATCAGCCCCAGCATTTT. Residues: CASSIHRDKGNQPQHF.

For the CDR3, the DNA is TGTGCCAGCAGCTCGGGACTAGCGGGGGCCTACAATGAGCAGTTCTTC. This gives the protein CASSSGLAGAYNEQFF. This chain uses TRBV5-8 with TRBJ2-1; 14 positions agree with TRBD2. V trimming: 3 bases; J trimming: 2 bases; junction bases outside the gene matches: 1. Per the germline V gene, CDR1 is SGHTS and CDR2 is YDEGEE. The CDR3 totals 16 residues.

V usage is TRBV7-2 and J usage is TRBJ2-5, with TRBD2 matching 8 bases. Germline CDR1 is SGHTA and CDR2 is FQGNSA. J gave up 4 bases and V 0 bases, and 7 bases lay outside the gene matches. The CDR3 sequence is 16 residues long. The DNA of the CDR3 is TGTGCCAGCAGCTTAGCAGCGGGGGCGGGGAGAGAGACCCAGTACTTC. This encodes CASSLAAGAGRETQYF.

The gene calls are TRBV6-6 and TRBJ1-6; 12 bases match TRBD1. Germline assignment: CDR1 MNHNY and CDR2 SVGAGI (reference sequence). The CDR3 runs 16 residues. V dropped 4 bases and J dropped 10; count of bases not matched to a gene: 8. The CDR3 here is CASSSPGQGARSPLHF. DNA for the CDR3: TGTGCCAGCAGTTCACCGGGACAGGGGGCGCGATCACCCCTCCACTTT.